The entry that follows covers one T cell receptor (beta chain) sequence. This specimen comes from a study of yellow fever vaccine responses in identical twins. V lost 0 bases and J lost 1; bases outside the gene matches: 4. Germline-derived CDR1 and CDR2 are LGHNA and YNFKEQ. The CDR3 covers 16 residues. TCRdb fed the RT-PCR reads into MiXCR, producing one record per CDR3 protein. The sample has about 4,800 distinct CDR3 sequences, 70% to 90% seen once. The sample in question was T cells from blood (PBMCs), unsorted or a sorted subset (not recorded which), obtained before or after yellow fever vaccination (not recorded which). The TCR sequence derives from a woman under 30 who received the yellow fever vaccine. The rearrangement links TRBV4-2 to TRBJ2-7, with 9 bases that match TRBD2. The CDR3 reads CASSQDMTSGSYEQYF. In DNA form, the CDR3 reads TGTGCCAGCAGCCAAGATATGACTAGCGGATCCTACGAGCAGTACTTC.